The 30 T cell receptor beta chains below all came from one sample that was sequenced in a study of CD8+CD57+ T cells in acquired aplastic anemia. Genomic DNA, serving as template, underwent TCR beta VDJ and CDR3 profiling. Using its own MiXCR run on the reads, TCRdb lists one record per CDR3 protein. The sample gives about 40,000 distinct CDR3 sequences, under 80% of which show up once; about 60% is in the top ten. CD8+CD57+ cell expansion had been shown by flow cytometry in patients chosen for sequencing. Sequenced: sorted CD4+, CD8+, or CD8+CD57+ T cells (not recorded which) from PBMCs. Receptors were obtained from a human donor with aplastic anemia.

This chain connects TRBV2 to TRBJ2-3, with TRBD2 identical over 8 bases. This CDR3 has 13 residues. The junction had 9 bases not matched to a gene; V was cut back by 10 bases and J by 6 bases. Germline V gene data show CDR1 as SNHLY and CDR2 as FYNNEI. CDR3 residues: CATLTSARDTQYF. DNA of the CDR3: TGTGCCACCCTGACTAGCGCACGGGATACGCAGTATTTT.

This chain joins TRBV29-1 and TRBJ1-5; a weak D match, TRBD1 (6 bases). Trimming removed 4 bases from V and 5 bases from J, with 15 bases in between. The CDR3 spans 14 residues. Germline V gene sequence: CDR1 SQVTM, CDR2 ANQGSEA. The CDR3 bases are TGCAGCGTTGTTGCTGGACAGCCGGATCAGCCCCAGCATTTT. The encoded protein is CSVVAGQPDQPQHF.

The V and J genes are TRBV19 and TRBJ1-2; D is ambiguous. Trimming left V 4 bases short and J 2 bases short, with 14 bases between. CDR3 length: 15 residues. The germline CDR1 and CDR2 sequences are LNHDA and SQIVND (reference sequence). As DNA, the CDR3 is TGTGCCAGTAGTAATGCCCCACGCAGGAACTATGGCTACACCTTC. It specifies CASSNAPRRNYGYTF.

CDR3 residues: CATSRDGAGGQETQYF. CDR3 nucleotide sequence: TGTGCCACCAGCAGAGATGGCGCAGGGGGCCAAGAGACCCAGTACTTC. This chain links TRBV15 with TRBJ2-5; 7 bases line up with TRBD1. Germline loops: CDR1 LNHNV, CDR2 YYDKDF (reference sequence). CDR3 length equals 16 residues. With 0 bases clipped from V and 1 base from J, the junction kept 5 bases outside the gene matches.

This chain links TRBV20-1 with TRBJ1-2; 9 bases line up with TRBD1. The CDR3 covers 14 residues. Germline lookup yields CDR1 DFQATT and CDR2 SNEGSKA (reference sequence). The junction had 4 bases not matched to a gene; V was cut back by 5 bases and J by 0 bases. CDR3 nucleotide sequence: TGCAGTGCTCCCCGGGACAGGGCTAACTATGGCTACACCTTC. This sequence encodes CSAPRDRANYGYTF.

In its sample, this clonotype was seen many times. The DNA of the CDR3 is TGTGCCAGCAGCTCCCGCTCGACTAGCGGGGGGTTGTCCAATGAGCAGTTCTTC. Encoded protein: CASSSRSTSGGLSNEQFF. The chain employs TRBV7-9 and TRBJ2-1; 13 bases map to TRBD2. Germline trimming cut 4 bases from V and 6 bases from J; bases unmatched to any gene: 12. The CDR3 is made up of 18 amino acids. CDR1 SEHNR and CDR2 FQNEAQ come from the germline V gene (reference sequence).

In its sample, this clonotype was seen many times. The J gene is TRBJ2-7, the V gene TRBV7-8; 7 nucleotides align to TRBD2. This CDR3 comprises 14 residues. In germline, CDR1 is SGHVS, CDR2 FQNEAQ. V gave up 6 bases and J gave up 0 bases; unmatched junction bases: 5. Here the CDR3 DNA reads TGTGCCAGCAGAAACCGGGGGGACTCCTACGAGCAGTACTTC. Its protein product is CASRNRGDSYEQYF.

On this clonotype: Given the absence of the conserved phenylalanine or tryptophan at the CDR3 end, a read error is likely. This chain connects TRBV19 to TRBJ2-7; D is ambiguous. Germline V gives CDR1 LNHDA, CDR2 SQIVND (reference sequence). The V and J ends lost 5 bases and 2 bases respectively, with 16 bases between them. The CDR3 has 15 amino acids. CDR3 coding DNA: TGTGCCAGTAGTGAACGCCAGGATCCGACCTACGAGCAGTACCTC. Encoded protein: CASSERQDPTYEQYL.

The chain is built from TRBV10-3 and TRBJ1-2; no clear D gene. The CDR3 has 14 amino acids. Germline V gene sequence: CDR1 ENHRY, CDR2 SYGVKD. Trimming cost V 6 bases and J 1 base, with 12 bases left between them. CDR3 in amino acids: CAISDTRGNYGYTF. Here the CDR3 DNA reads TGTGCCATCAGCGATACCCGGGGTAACTATGGCTACACCTTC.

This chain joins TRBV7-6 and TRBJ2-7, with 13 nucleotides matching TRBD2. There are 16 residues in the CDR3. The ends lost 4 bases at V and 5 bases at J; junction bases unmatched: 8. Germline V gives CDR1 SGHVS, CDR2 FNYEAQ. The CDR3 region has the DNA TGTGCCAGCAGCTCAAACAGACTAGCGGGGGGTAACGAGCAGTACTTC. It translates to CASSSNRLAGGNEQYF.

Ten or more counts support this clonotype. V usage is TRBV7-8 and J usage is TRBJ2-2; no clear D gene. This CDR3 has 18 residues. Germline V gives CDR1 SGHVS, CDR2 FQNEAQ. The V gene lost 5 bases and the J gene lost 0 bases, with 19 bases spanning the gap. The CDR3 bases are TGTGCCAGCAGCCCGGCATTATTAGGCAGGACGAACACCGGGGAGCTGTTTTTT. Amino acids: CASSPALLGRTNTGELFF. The full variable domain, its missing parts supplied by reference TRBV7-8 and TRBJ2-2, is GAGVSQSPRYKVAKRGQDVALRCDPISGHVSLFWYQQALGQGPEFLTYFQNEAQLDKSGLPSDRFFAERPEGSVSTLKIQRTQQEDSAVYLCASSPALLGRTNTGELFFGEGSRLTVL.

This clonotype was counted a single time. V gene TRBV2 combines with J gene TRBJ2-6; 9 bases match TRBD1. Germline CDR1 reads SNHLY; CDR2 reads FYNNEI. V lost 11 bases, J lost 0 bases, and 5 bases stayed unmatched. CDR3 length: 15 amino acids. The CDR3 DNA reads as TGTGCCGGTCGGACAGGGGACTCTGGGGCCAACGTCCTGACTTTC. This translates into CAGRTGDSGANVLTF.

By share, this clonotype counts as medium-sized. This rearrangement joins TRBV2 to TRBJ2-7; a possible D gene is TRBD1 (5 bases). Trimming left V 9 bases short and J 2 bases short, with 23 bases between. Germline V gene sequence: CDR1 SNHLY, CDR2 FYNNEI. The length of the CDR3 is 16 residues. CDR3 bases: TGTGCCAGGGGCGTTGGAGCCGGACATACCCCCTACGAGCAGTACTTC. It codes for CARGVGAGHTPYEQYF.

This chain links TRBV29-1 with TRBJ1-1; 7 bases align to TRBD1. Germline V CDR1 and CDR2: SQVTM, ANQGSEA. J gave up 3 bases and V 7 bases, and 14 bases lay outside the gene matches. The CDR3 is made up of 15 amino acids. In DNA, the CDR3 is TGCAGCGCATGGCAGATGGGGACAGTCGACACTGAAGCTTTCTTT. It codes for CSAWQMGTVDTEAFF.

In regard to this clonotype: One end of the junction fails to match germline, which may point to a read error. This chain joins TRBV20-1 and TRBJ1-6; 8 bases map to TRBD1. Germline lookup yields CDR1 DFQATT and CDR2 SNEGSKA (reference sequence). CDR3 size: 16 residues. CDR3 nucleotides: TGCAGTGCTAGGGGCTTTATGGACAGGGAGAATTCACCCCACCACTTT. Protein product: CSARGFMDRENSPHHF.

The rearrangement uses TRBV19 and TRBJ2-7; D uncertain. V was shortened by 1 base and J by 2 bases, with 9 bases between the two germline ends. The germline V gene encodes CDR1 LNHDA and CDR2 SQIVND (reference sequence). The CDR3 covers 14 residues. CDR3 sequence (DNA): TGTGCCAGTAGTATAGGGTCAGGAACCTACGAGCAGTACTTC. Amino acid sequence: CASSIGSGTYEQYF.

The chain joins TRBV15 to TRBJ1-1; D is perhaps TRBD1 (5 bases). The CDR3 sequence is 14 residues long. V was shortened by 0 bases and J by 4 bases, with 9 bases between the two germline ends. CDR1 is LNHNV and CDR2 is YYDKDF in the germline V gene (reference sequence). As DNA, the CDR3 is TGTGCCACCAGCAGAGAGGGGCCGATCACTGAAGCTTTCTTT. Amino acids: CATSREGPITEAFF. Variable domain in full (rest from reference TRBV15 and TRBJ1-1): DAMVIQNPRYQVTQFGKPVTLSCSQTLNHNVMYWYQQKSSQAPKLLFHYYDKDFNNEADTPDNFQSRRPNTSFCFLDIRSPGLGDTAMYLCATSREGPITEAFFGQGTRLTVV.

The gene calls are TRBV20-1 and TRBJ1-1; no clear D gene. The CDR3 covers 15 residues. Trimming stripped 3 bases from V and 0 bases from J, with 14 bases between. CDR1 DFQATT and CDR2 SNEGSKA come from the germline V gene (reference sequence). The CDR3 nucleotides read TGCAGTGCTAGTTCAGCCGAAGGGATGAACACTGAAGCTTTCTTT. Residues: CSASSAEGMNTEAFF.

This clonotype was counted many times. This chain joins TRBV7-9 and TRBJ2-7; 8 nucleotides align to TRBD1. CDR3 length: 15 amino acids. The V gene end was trimmed by 6 bases and the J gene end by 3 bases; junction bases not matched to a gene: 10. Germline V gene lookup returns CDR1 SEHNR and CDR2 FQNEAQ (reference sequence). This chain's CDR3 is CASSSGTGYRYEQYF. CDR3 bases: TGTGCCAGCAGTTCCGGGACAGGCTATCGCTACGAGCAGTACTTC.

The chain recombines TRBV2 with TRBJ1-1; the D gene is possibly TRBD1 (5 bases). The V gene lost 6 bases and the J gene lost 2 bases, with 16 bases spanning the gap. Germline CDR1 is SNHLY and CDR2 is FYNNEI. This CDR3 has 15 amino acids. The CDR3 here is CASSRFGRENTEAFF. As DNA, the CDR3 is TGTGCCAGCAGCCGTTTCGGCAGGGAAAACACTGAAGCTTTCTTT.

V usage is TRBV29-1 and J usage is TRBJ1-1; no firm D call. V was shortened by 8 bases and J by 1 base, with 8 bases between the two germline ends. Germline lookup yields CDR1 SQVTM and CDR2 ANQGSEA. The CDR3 covers 11 residues. CDR3 amino acids: CSQDWNTEAFF. In nucleotides, the CDR3 is TGCAGCCAGGACTGGAACACTGAAGCTTTCTTT.

Written as DNA, the CDR3 is TGTGCCAGTACCCCACGGGGGGGGCTCTTAGGAAACACCATATATTTT. Its translation is CASTPRGGLLGNTIYF. V usage is TRBV19 and J usage is TRBJ1-3; perhaps TRBD1 as D (6 bases). V was cut by 7 bases and J by 4 bases, with 20 bases left in between. The CDR3 length is 16 residues. The germline V gene encodes CDR1 LNHDA and CDR2 SQIVND (reference sequence). The full variable domain, with the rest looked up from reference TRBV19 and TRBJ1-3, is DGGITQSPKYLFRKEGQNVTLSCEQNLNHDAMYWYRQDPGQGLRLIYYSQIVNDFQKGDIAEGYSVSREKKESFPLTVTSAQKNPTAFYLCASTPRGGLLGNTIYFGEGSWLTVV.

The sample holds a few counts of this clonotype. This chain links TRBV10-2 with TRBJ2-7, with a possible D match to TRBD2 (6 bases). V was shortened by 0 bases and J by 6 bases, with 12 bases between the two germline ends. CDR1 is WSHSY and CDR2 is SAAADI in the germline V gene. This CDR3 is built from 14 residues. The CDR3, as DNA: TGCGCCAGCAGTGAGTCGACGGGAGTTCTCGAGCAGTACTTC. Amino acid sequence: CASSESTGVLEQYF.

This clonotype has only one observation. The CDR3 DNA follows: TGTGCCATCAGTGAGGGCGTCCAAGAGACCCAGTACTTC. This codes for CAISEGVQETQYF. The genes are TRBV10-3 and TRBJ2-5; D gene unclear. Trimming shortened V by 2 bases and J by 1 base, and 5 bases separated the two germline ends. Germline assignment: CDR1 ENHRY and CDR2 SYGVKD. The CDR3 consists of 13 residues.

This chain links TRBV10-3 with TRBJ1-5, with TRBD1 matching 8 bases. In germline, CDR1 is ENHRY, CDR2 SYGVKD. The CDR3 extends over 14 amino acids. With V trimmed by 7 bases and J by 5 bases, 7 bases remained unmatched. CDR3 sequence reads: CAINGQGRDQPQHF. Here the CDR3 DNA reads TGTGCCATCAACGGACAGGGTCGGGATCAGCCCCAGCATTTT.

This clonotype was observed at least ten times. The chain is built from TRBV11-3 and TRBJ2-7, with 7 bases identical to TRBD1. The length of the CDR3 is 13 residues. Trimming took 5 bases from V and 3 from J; bases not matched to a gene: 4. Looked up from germline, CDR1 is SGHNT and CDR2 is YENEEA. The CDR3 nucleotides read TGTGCCAGCAGCGACCGGGACAGCTACGAGCAGTACTTC. This codes for CASSDRDSYEQYF.

The gene calls are TRBV3-1 and TRBJ2-2, with D possibly matching TRBD1 (5 bases). V was cut by 2 bases and J by 0 bases, with 7 bases left in between. CDR1 and CDR2 (germline): LGHDT, YNNKEL (reference sequence). The CDR3 runs to 15 residues. For the CDR3, the DNA is TGTGCCAGCAGCCAAAAACAGGCGAACACCGGGGAGCTGTTTTTT. It codes for CASSQKQANTGELFF.

Written as DNA, the CDR3 is TGTGCCAGCAGACTGAACTCCTATAATTCACCCCTCCACTTT. Its protein is CASRLNSYNSPLHF. The J gene is TRBJ1-6, the V gene TRBV6-1; no clear D gene. The CDR3 contains 14 residues. Germline-derived CDR1 and CDR2 are MNHNS and SASEGT. Trimming took off 6 bases at V and 0 bases at J, with 6 bases between the two ends.

The chain combines TRBV15 with TRBJ1-2; TRBD1 aligns across 9 bases. CDR1 LNHNV and CDR2 YYDKDF come from the germline V gene (reference sequence). Trimming took 2 bases from V and 7 from J; bases not matched to a gene: 14. The CDR3 has 17 residues. The CDR3 spells CATSRHRDRAGAPGYTF. The CDR3 bases are TGTGCCACCAGCAGACACAGGGACAGGGCCGGGGCTCCTGGCTACACCTTC.

This rearrangement joins TRBV20-1 to TRBJ1-5, with D unresolved. The V end was cut by 7 bases, the J end by 0 bases, with 10 bases between. This CDR3 has 13 residues. Looked up from germline, CDR1 is DFQATT and CDR2 is SNEGSKA (reference sequence). Here the CDR3 reads CSDFGPSNQPQHF. The CDR3 nucleotides read TGCAGTGATTTCGGTCCTAGCAATCAGCCCCAGCATTTT.